The table lists the clone carrying this T cell receptor beta chain with a count of one. Authors' methods: Reference gene primer amplification in the assay estimated nucleated cell counts. The method was immunoSEQ multiplex PCR; TCRdb's version includes in-frame clones alone and lacks a portion of them. V and J calls and clone size come straight from that table; D and trimming were deduced from the DNA. The data hold some 300,000 clones, with 86% observed a single time. These data originate in a study of blood T cell repertoires in COVID-19. Across the whole study: Some COVID-19 samples were acute and others convalescent; all came from the United States, Italy and Spain. PBMCs, B-cell-depleted T cells, or T cells provided the cDNA or gDNA that made up the material.

Seattle cases were enrolled at active infection and followed longitudinally. Sequenced sample: peripheral blood. The sequence was obtained from a woman in her seventies with COVID-19, enrolled during active disease.

The CDR3 here is CASSLDGSYNEQFF. The CDR3 DNA is TGTGCCAGCAGCTTAGACGGCTCCTACAATGAGCAGTTCTTC. The gene calls are TRBV7-2 and TRBJ2-1; D gene ambiguous. The germline V and J ends were trimmed by 1 base and 0 bases, with 4 bases remaining between them. The CDR3 covers 14 residues. CDR1 is SGHTA and CDR2 is FQGNSA in the germline V gene.